Listed here is a single T cell receptor (beta chain). The antigen remains undetermined. This record comes from a study of T-cell reconstitution after alpha-beta-depleted transplantation in children. Trimming stripped 6 bases from V and 11 bases from J, with 16 bases between. The CDR3 is 12 amino acids. TCRbeta library construction was performed incorporating unique molecular identifiers. TCRdb re-analysed the PCR reads in MiXCR, keeping a single row per CDR3 protein. The data hold about 980,000 distinct CDR3 sequences, with about 31% observed a single time. Study conclusions and caveats: Expanded graft clones numbering several hundred reportedly gave rise to alpha-beta T cells about two months after transplant. T-cell counts and diversity at one year following transplant were attributed mainly to newly produced T cells. At day 60, the high TCRbeta diversity found in some patients originated from recipient T cells and thymic progenitors that had survived.

The specimen was PBMCs, mostly from graft donor cells, collected 360 days after TCRalphabeta/CD19-depleted stem cell transplant. The J gene is TRBJ1-1, the V gene TRBV12-3 or TRBV12-4; D gene unclear. This receptor was taken from a boy younger than two who had a stem cell transplant for SCID, so the T cells may come from the graft donor. The CDR3 coding sequence is TGTGCCAGCAGACCCGACCGGCAACGCGCTTTCTTT. Translating gives CASRPDRQRAFF.